Listed below are T cell receptor beta chains from one sample, sequenced in a study of blood T cells in healthy people across ages. TCRdb processed the 5' RACE reads anew with MiXCR; each CDR3 protein has one entry. The sample lists hundreds of thousands of distinct CDR3 sequences; under 40% were seen once. Sequences were obtained from blood. The receptors originated from a man between 18 and 29 years old in good health. Both conserved end residues are part of each CDR3. Each record gives: V gene, J gene, clone size, D gene, CDR3 protein. A D gene is named only where the DNA matches it firmly. The size field is filled for only some rows; it gives once, few, many or a size class.

v_gene: TRBV9; j_gene: TRBJ2-7; abundance: few; d_gene: -; CDR3aa: CASSPGRNFYEQYF
v_gene: TRBV6-6; j_gene: TRBJ2-1; abundance: -; d_gene: TRBD1; CDR3aa: CASSFNRGFGNEQFF
v_gene: TRBV7-3; j_gene: TRBJ1-1; abundance: -; d_gene: -; CDR3aa: CASSLRAARNTEAFF
v_gene: TRBV5-1; j_gene: TRBJ2-3; abundance: few; d_gene: TRBD1; CDR3aa: CASSFGTDTDTQYF
v_gene: TRBV7-2; j_gene: TRBJ2-1; abundance: -; d_gene: TRBD2; CDR3aa: CASSFLTSGGQTSSYNEQFF
v_gene: TRBV4-3; j_gene: TRBJ2-4; abundance: few; d_gene: -; CDR3aa: CASSQVVTTRDRTAKNIQYF
v_gene: TRBV6-2/TRBV6-3; j_gene: TRBJ2-1; abundance: few; d_gene: -; CDR3aa: CASTRKPWNQQFF
v_gene: TRBV15; j_gene: TRBJ2-5; abundance: few; d_gene: -; CDR3aa: CATSRDGGRNEQYF
v_gene: TRBV9; j_gene: TRBJ2-7; abundance: many; d_gene: -; CDR3aa: CASSVDGDTDEQYF
v_gene: TRBV18; j_gene: TRBJ2-7; abundance: -; d_gene: TRBD2; CDR3aa: CASSPQRIRSGGSYEQYF
v_gene: TRBV11-2; j_gene: TRBJ2-1; abundance: -; d_gene: -; CDR3aa: CASSMGRVNEQFF
v_gene: TRBV10-3; j_gene: TRBJ2-3; abundance: many; d_gene: -; CDR3aa: CATSPTIPTDTQYF
v_gene: TRBV4-1; j_gene: TRBJ2-3; abundance: -; d_gene: -; CDR3aa: CASSQDIAPGTDTQYF
v_gene: TRBV4-3; j_gene: TRBJ2-2; abundance: once; d_gene: TRBD2; CDR3aa: CASSLAGERELFF
v_gene: TRBV7-9; j_gene: TRBJ1-2; abundance: -; d_gene: -; CDR3aa: CASSVDTYYGYTF
v_gene: TRBV6-2/TRBV6-3; j_gene: -; abundance: -; d_gene: -; CDR3aa: CASSYSRRPGETQYF
v_gene: TRBV27; j_gene: TRBJ1-2; abundance: -; d_gene: -; CDR3aa: CASSSHREAGGYTF
v_gene: TRBV25-1; j_gene: TRBJ1-2; abundance: -; d_gene: -; CDR3aa: CASSDRGKLGYTF
v_gene: TRBV5-1; j_gene: TRBJ1-1; abundance: few; d_gene: -; CDR3aa: CASSFGGGRAEAFF
v_gene: TRBV29-1; j_gene: TRBJ2-1; abundance: few; d_gene: -; CDR3aa: CSVEGQGGYNEQFF
v_gene: TRBV10-3; j_gene: TRBJ2-4; abundance: -; d_gene: -; CDR3aa: CAISESVGDEQYF
v_gene: TRBV12-3/TRBV12-4; j_gene: TRBJ2-7; abundance: many; d_gene: -; CDR3aa: CASSLRVYEQYF
v_gene: TRBV24-1; j_gene: TRBJ1-4; abundance: few; d_gene: TRBD1; CDR3aa: CATSDSRDRGEKLFF
v_gene: TRBV6-1; j_gene: TRBJ1-4; abundance: -; d_gene: -; CDR3aa: CASSAHTDRLLEKLFF
v_gene: TRBV14; j_gene: TRBJ2-7; abundance: -; d_gene: TRBD2; CDR3aa: CASSQEGGDPYEQYF
v_gene: TRBV9; j_gene: -; abundance: -; d_gene: -; CDR3aa: CASSVGRITETQYF
v_gene: TRBV2; j_gene: TRBJ2-3; abundance: few; d_gene: TRBD1; CDR3aa: CASWWPGQGTDTQYF
v_gene: TRBV5-5; j_gene: TRBJ2-1; abundance: -; d_gene: TRBD2; CDR3aa: CASSTSGGLGNEQFF
v_gene: TRBV9; j_gene: TRBJ2-2; abundance: few; d_gene: TRBD1; CDR3aa: CASSISTGGRGDGELFF
v_gene: TRBV12-5; j_gene: TRBJ1-2; abundance: -; d_gene: -; CDR3aa: CASGSSDRNLGYGYTF
v_gene: TRBV20-1; j_gene: TRBJ1-1; abundance: -; d_gene: -; CDR3aa: CSAGGLVGTEAFF
v_gene: TRBV12-3/TRBV12-4; j_gene: TRBJ2-7; abundance: -; d_gene: TRBD1; CDR3aa: CASSPLIGTGSYEQYF
v_gene: TRBV3-1; j_gene: TRBJ2-3; abundance: few; d_gene: -; CDR3aa: CASSQDGYKGRLSDTQYF
v_gene: TRBV20-1; j_gene: TRBJ1-1; abundance: few; d_gene: -; CDR3aa: CSAQQLEAFF
v_gene: TRBV12-3/TRBV12-4; j_gene: TRBJ2-3; abundance: -; d_gene: -; CDR3aa: CASSLVAMPSGQYF
v_gene: TRBV20-1; j_gene: TRBJ2-3; abundance: -; d_gene: TRBD2; CDR3aa: CSASGTSEGRTDTQYF
v_gene: TRBV27; j_gene: TRBJ2-1; abundance: many; d_gene: -; CDR3aa: CASSQNNEQFF
v_gene: TRBV20-1; j_gene: TRBJ2-1; abundance: few; d_gene: -; CDR3aa: CSAPVLSVVSDEQFF
v_gene: TRBV12-3/TRBV12-4; j_gene: TRBJ1-2; abundance: many; d_gene: -; CDR3aa: CASRDKNNYGYTF
v_gene: TRBV5-1; j_gene: TRBJ2-1; abundance: -; d_gene: TRBD1; CDR3aa: CASSLVPDRVLYNEQFF
v_gene: TRBV5-8; j_gene: TRBJ2-2; abundance: -; d_gene: -; CDR3aa: CASSLLLNTGELFF
v_gene: TRBV28; j_gene: -; abundance: -; d_gene: -; CDR3aa: CASSHVYNEQYF
v_gene: TRBV29-1; j_gene: TRBJ1-2; abundance: few; d_gene: -; CDR3aa: CSVVGRGDYGYTF
v_gene: TRBV28; j_gene: TRBJ2-5; abundance: -; d_gene: -; CDR3aa: CASSKQGGVGETQYF
v_gene: TRBV4-2; j_gene: TRBJ2-7; abundance: once; d_gene: -; CDR3aa: CASSQTRVNEQYF
v_gene: TRBV7-9; j_gene: TRBJ2-1; abundance: many; d_gene: -; CDR3aa: CASSLVVVGADEQFF
v_gene: TRBV14; j_gene: TRBJ2-3; abundance: -; d_gene: -; CDR3aa: CASSQVGASDTQYF
v_gene: TRBV20-1; j_gene: TRBJ1-2; abundance: few; d_gene: TRBD1; CDR3aa: CSARDRADGYTF
v_gene: TRBV7-2; j_gene: TRBJ1-2; abundance: -; d_gene: -; CDR3aa: CASSLGREKGYGYTF
v_gene: TRBV12-3/TRBV12-4; j_gene: TRBJ1-1; abundance: once; d_gene: -; CDR3aa: CASSLRSPGTEAFF
v_gene: TRBV27; j_gene: TRBJ2-5; abundance: many; d_gene: TRBD2; CDR3aa: CASRIGLAAPQETQYF
v_gene: TRBV29-1; j_gene: TRBJ1-1; abundance: few; d_gene: TRBD1; CDR3aa: CSVASGQGTEAFF
v_gene: TRBV9; j_gene: TRBJ2-3; abundance: few; d_gene: -; CDR3aa: CASSVAGTPRNPDTQYF
v_gene: TRBV20-1; j_gene: TRBJ2-5; abundance: -; d_gene: TRBD2; CDR3aa: CSARVGLAGGRGNEQYF